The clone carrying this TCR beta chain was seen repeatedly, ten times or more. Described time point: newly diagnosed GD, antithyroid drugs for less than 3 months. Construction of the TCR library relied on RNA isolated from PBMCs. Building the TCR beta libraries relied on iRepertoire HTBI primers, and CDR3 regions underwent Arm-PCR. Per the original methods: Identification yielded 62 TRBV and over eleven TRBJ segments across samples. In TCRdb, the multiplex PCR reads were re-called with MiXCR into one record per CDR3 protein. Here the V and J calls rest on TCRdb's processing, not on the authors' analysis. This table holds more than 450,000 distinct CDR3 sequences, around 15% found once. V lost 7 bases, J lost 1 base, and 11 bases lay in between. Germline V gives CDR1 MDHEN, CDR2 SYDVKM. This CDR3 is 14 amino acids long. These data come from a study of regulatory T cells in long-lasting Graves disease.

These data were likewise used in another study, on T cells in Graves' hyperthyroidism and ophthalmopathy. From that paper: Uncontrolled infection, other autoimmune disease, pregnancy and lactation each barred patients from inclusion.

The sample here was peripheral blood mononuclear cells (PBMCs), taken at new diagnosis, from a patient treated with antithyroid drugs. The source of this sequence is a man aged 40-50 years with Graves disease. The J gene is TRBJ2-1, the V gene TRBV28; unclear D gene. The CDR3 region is CASTLGLSYNEQFF. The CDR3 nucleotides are TGTGCCAGCACTTTGGGTCTATCCTACAATGAGCAGTTCTTC.